The present T cell receptor beta chain was sequenced within a study of human T cells and chemical hapten exposure. About the study: A 2 cm by 2 cm inner upper arm patch received 2% DPC for sensitization. Small discrepancies in pooled library volume mainly accounted for the varying TCR yields per sample. Patch testing was performed with 0.01% DPC on the upper back, with reading at 6 days.

Time point reported: pre-sensitization, week 0. As to treatment: therapeutic diphenylcyclopropenone sensitization with weekly scalp DPC. CDR3 size: 15 residues. The germline CDR1 and CDR2 sequences are SEHNR and FQNEAQ (reference sequence). The V gene lost 1 base and the J gene lost 2 bases, with 12 bases spanning the gap. How the authors handled the data: Sampled TCR counts reached a median of approximately 94,000 per sample, with values ranging from 23,224 to 690,600. TCRdb recomputed calls from the RACE reads with MiXCR, one row per CDR3 protein. The V and J calls shown here were made by TCRdb, not taken from the authors' results. The table includes 280,000 or so distinct CDR3 sequences, approximately 8% detected once.

This clonotype was obtained from a man between 18 and 29 years old with alopecia areata. Some clones in this sample may be carry-over from other donors' samples. The chain uses TRBV7-9 and TRBJ2-7; tentatively, D is TRBD1 (5 bases). The sample here was whole blood, taken in connection with sensitization to the hapten diphenylcyclopropenone (DPC). CDR3 loop: CASSLGSDSPYEQYF. In DNA form, the CDR3 reads TGTGCCAGCAGCTTAGGGTCCGACAGTCCCTACGAGCAGTACTTC.